This T cell receptor beta chain was observed in a study of blood T cell repertoires in COVID-19. Study-level information: The samples span acute and convalescent COVID-19 from the United States, Italy and Spain. PBMCs, B-cell-depleted T cells, or T cells were the source of the cDNA or gDNA that made up the material.

Per the study methods: Quantification of nucleated cells was approximated via reference gene primer amplification. Here immunoSEQ multiplex PCR was the method, and the copy in TCRdb shows in-frame clones only, minus some. The V and J calls and clone size are taken from that table; D and trimming were inferred from the DNA. The profile shows about 200,000 clones, 88% of them singletons. This clone was counted a single time. The sample was peripheral blood. The TCR was taken from a woman between 35 and 50 years old who had recovered from COVID-19.

The CDR3 sequence is CASQKLGRAVGELFF. In DNA, the CDR3 is TGTGCCAGTCAAAAACTCGGCAGGGCGGTCGGGGAGCTGTTTTTT. The V call is TRBV19, the J call TRBJ2-2, with D tentatively TRBD1 (5 bases). The CDR3 spans 15 residues. V shed 8 bases and J shed 7 bases, with 20 bases lying between them. The germline V gene encodes CDR1 LNHDA and CDR2 SQIVND (reference sequence). The full variable domain, with the rest looked up from reference TRBV19 and TRBJ2-2, is DGGITQSPKYLFRKEGQNVTLSCEQNLNHDAMYWYRQDPGQGLRLIYYSQIVNDFQKGDIAEGYSVSREKKESFPLTVTSAQKNPTAFYLCASQKLGRAVGELFFGEGSRLTVL.